These 26 T cell receptor beta chains were sequenced from one sample in a study of shared clonotypes between healthy human individuals (dated by TCRdb to between 2020 and 2021). CD8 naive samples were obtained by positive selection for CCR7 among CD45RO-negative cells, yielding a CD45RA+CCR7+ population from which TemRA cells were excluded. Libraries were built with the immunoSEQ multiplex PCR assay. TCRdb provides this immuneACCESS table in a form limited to in-frame rearrangements. Some clones are lacking; in checked studies, under half of them reflect an unresolved V gene, and why the rest are absent is not known. The sample includes about 2,200,000 clones, with under 95% observed a single time. About 1.8% of the sample belongs to the ten largest clones. Sequenced input: naive CD8+ T cells from PBMCs. This sample's cell subset or site label indicates: CD45RA+CCR7+. These receptors were taken from a man younger than 35 in good health. Some clones in this sample may be carry-over from other donors' samples.

The chain is built from TRBV27 and TRBJ2-5; 12 bases map to TRBD1. V trimming: 4 bases; J trimming: 9 bases; junction bases outside the gene matches: 15. The CDR3 length is 17 residues. In germline, CDR1 is MNHEY, CDR2 SMNVEV (reference sequence). The CDR3 loop reads CASSSPPGTGGLRAQYF. The CDR3 region has the DNA TGTGCCAGCAGTTCGCCCCCCGGGACAGGGGGCCTCAGGGCCCAGTACTTC.

This chain joins TRBV4-2 and TRBJ2-7; TRBD2 matches at 13 bases. The CDR3 is made up of 17 amino acids. Losses at the gene ends were 1 base for V and 3 bases for J; bases not matched to a gene: 6. The germline gives CDR1 LGHNA, CDR2 YNFKEQ. This CDR3 reads CASSQGGTSGVNYEQYF. DNA of the CDR3: TGTGCCAGCAGCCAAGGTGGGACTAGCGGGGTTAACTACGAGCAGTACTTC.

J is TRBJ2-4 and V is TRBV18; D could derive from TRBD1 or TRBD2 (5 bases each). The CDR3 length is 19 residues. Germline-derived CDR1 and CDR2 are KGHSH and LQKENI. With 4 bases removed from V and 0 bases from J, the gap between germline ends came to 22 bases. The CDR3: CASSHLRDPDIEAKNIQYF. CDR3 sequence (DNA): TGTGCCAGCTCACACCTACGGGACCCGGATATAGAAGCCAAAAACATTCAGTACTTC.

Comments on this clone: This same CDR3 is encoded by further DNA sequences in the sample. The rearrangement links TRBV9 to TRBJ2-2; D not certain. CDR1 and CDR2 (germline): SGDLS, YYNGEE. The CDR3 is made up of 11 amino acids. Trimming shortened V by 4 bases and J by 5 bases, and 3 bases separated the two germline ends. The CDR3 protein is CASSKTGELFF. As DNA, the CDR3 is TGTGCCAGCAGCAAAACCGGGGAGCTGTTTTTT.

Regarding this clone: Additional DNA sequences in this sample encode the identical CDR3. The rearrangement uses TRBV9 and TRBJ2-7; 12 positions agree with TRBD2. Unmatched junction bases numbered 1, after V lost 2 bases and J lost 4 bases. The CDR3 spans 14 residues. The germline V gene has CDR1 SGDLS and CDR2 YYNGEE. The CDR3: CASSVGLAGYEQYF. The CDR3 coding sequence is TGTGCCAGCAGCGTGGGACTAGCGGGTTACGAGCAGTACTTC.

The chain links TRBV27 to TRBJ2-1, with 9 bases identical to TRBD1. Germline V gene lookup returns CDR1 MNHEY and CDR2 SMNVEV (reference sequence). J gave up 4 bases and V 6 bases, and 19 bases lay outside the gene matches. This CDR3 spans 19 amino acids. As DNA, the CDR3 is TGTGCCAGCAGGACCCCGACTGGACTCGGACAGGGGTTTTACAATGAGCAGTTCTTC. This codes for CASRTPTGLGQGFYNEQFF.

V usage is TRBV6-1 and J usage is TRBJ2-1; TRBD2 agrees at 10 bases. Germline loops: CDR1 MNHNS, CDR2 SASEGT. Trimming cost V 3 bases and J 7 bases; bases outside gene matches: 9. The CDR3 sequence is 16 residues long. As DNA, the CDR3 is TGTGCCAGCAGTGACCGGCCTAGCGGGAGAGGTAATGAGCAGTTCTTC. Its protein product is CASSDRPSGRGNEQFF.

The CDR3 DNA reads as TGCGCCAGCAGCCAGGGTCTAGTACCGAGCTCCTACAATGAGCAGTTCTTC. This encodes CASSQGLVPSSYNEQFF. The chain is built from TRBV4-3 and TRBJ2-1; D not certain. Trimming stripped 3 bases from V and 0 bases from J, with 15 bases between. The CDR3 extends over 17 amino acids. Looked up from germline, CDR1 is LGHNA and CDR2 is YSLEER.

The V call is TRBV13, the J call TRBJ1-1, with D possibly being TRBD1 (5 bases). CDR3 size: 15 residues. Germline values: CDR1 PRHDT, CDR2 FYEKMQ (reference sequence). V lost 5 bases, J lost 3 bases, and 16 bases lay in between. CDR3 amino acids: CASSHTTRGDTEAFF. CDR3 DNA sequence: TGTGCCAGCAGCCATACGACGAGAGGGGACACTGAAGCTTTCTTT. The full variable domain, with the rest looked up from reference TRBV13 and TRBJ1-1, is AAGVIQSPRHLIKEKRETATLKCYPIPRHDTVYWYQQGPGQDPQFLISFYEKMQSDKGSIPDRFSAQQFSDYHSELNMSSLELGDSALYFCASSHTTRGDTEAFFGQGTRLTVV.

The J gene is TRBJ2-2, the V gene TRBV15; D uncertain. The CDR3 length is 15 residues. Germline V gives CDR1 LNHNV, CDR2 YYDKDF (reference sequence). Between the trimmed V and J ends, which lost 0 bases and 5 bases, there was a span of 10 bases. The CDR3 DNA follows: TGTGCCACCAGCAGAGATCTCTTGGCAACCGGGGAGCTGTTTTTT. The encoded protein is CATSRDLLATGELFF.

This chain joins TRBV6-5 and TRBJ1-5; D is possibly TRBD1 (6 bases). This CDR3 contains 16 residues. Per germline, CDR1 MNHEY and CDR2 SVGAGI. V was shortened by 4 bases and J by 0 bases, with 13 bases between the two germline ends. The CDR3 coding sequence is TGTGCCAGCAGTTTTGGATGGACAGATAGCAATCAGCCCCAGCATTTT. It translates to CASSFGWTDSNQPQHF.

The V gene is TRBV7-6, the J gene TRBJ2-1; no reliable D call. Deletions cut 1 base from V and 9 bases from J, with 7 bases between. This CDR3 is built from 12 residues. Per germline, CDR1 SGHVS and CDR2 FNYEAQ. CDR3 DNA sequence: TGTGCCAGCAGCTTAGGGCAGACTGAGCAGTTCTTC. It encodes CASSLGQTEQFF.

This clone was counted only a few times. Other nucleotide sequences from this sample produce the same CDR3. The rearrangement links TRBV28 to TRBJ2-2, with unresolved D. CDR1 MDHEN and CDR2 SYDVKM come from the germline V gene. Between the trimmed V and J ends, which lost 6 bases and 6 bases, there was a span of 5 bases. This CDR3 contains 11 residues. CDR3 residues: CASSWAGELFF. CDR3 bases: TGTGCCAGCAGCTGGGCCGGGGAGCTGTTTTTT.

CDR3 DNA: TGCGCCAGCAGCACGGGACTAGCGGGTACTCCCCTCGAGCAGTACTTC. This gives the protein CASSTGLAGTPLEQYF. V is TRBV5-1 and J is TRBJ2-7, with 12 bases matching TRBD2. The CDR3 is 16 residues long. The germline V gene encodes CDR1 SGHRS and CDR2 YFSETQ. J was trimmed by 6 bases and V by 4 bases; bases with no gene match: 11.

Notes on this clone: The sample has other DNA sequences that encode this CDR3 too. The chain links TRBV7-7 to TRBJ2-1; 10 nucleotides align to TRBD2. The germline V gene has CDR1 SSHAT and CDR2 FNYEAQ (reference sequence). This CDR3 has 15 residues. V gave up 1 base and J gave up 6 bases; unmatched junction bases: 3. This CDR3 reads CASSLGVAGGNEQFF. The CDR3 bases are TGTGCCAGCAGCTTAGGCGTAGCGGGAGGCAATGAGCAGTTCTTC.

This chain links TRBV4-2 with TRBJ1-2; a possible D gene is TRBD1 (6 bases). Trimming stripped 0 bases from V and 4 bases from J, with 9 bases between. The CDR3 is made up of 14 amino acids. In germline, CDR1 is LGHNA, CDR2 YNFKEQ. The CDR3 DNA follows: TGTGCCAGCAGCCAAGAAGGGACAAGCTATGGCTACACCTTC. Amino acid sequence: CASSQEGTSYGYTF.

The gene calls are TRBV11-2 and TRBJ2-7; 7 bases agree with TRBD2. J lost 0 bases, V lost 2 bases, and 7 bases had no gene match. This CDR3 is 16 amino acids long. Germline V gene data show CDR1 as SGHAT and CDR2 as FQNNGV. CDR3 residues: CASSLLGREPSYEQYF. CDR3 DNA sequence: TGTGCCAGCAGCTTACTTGGGCGGGAGCCCTCCTACGAGCAGTACTTC.

This clone was recorded once. The chain combines TRBV9 with TRBJ2-7, with TRBD2 as a possible D gene (6 bases). Germline CDR1 is SGDLS and CDR2 is YYNGEE. This CDR3 comprises 14 residues. The V end was cut by 3 bases, the J end by 3 bases, with 13 bases between. CDR3 in amino acids: CASSDHGGGYEQYF. The CDR3 DNA follows: TGTGCCAGCAGCGATCATGGGGGAGGCTACGAGCAGTACTTC.

The V call is TRBV5-6, the J call TRBJ2-6; possibly TRBD1 for D (5 bases). The CDR3 extends over 19 amino acids. Germline V gene sequence: CDR1 SGHDT, CDR2 YYEEEE. V lost 2 bases and J 3 bases, leaving 21 bases between the germline ends. CDR3 bases: TGTGCCAGCAGCTTTCGGGTTTGGACACCTTCGGGTGGGGCCAACGTCCTGACTTTC. This codes for CASSFRVWTPSGGANVLTF.

The chain combines TRBV11-2 with TRBJ2-7; D is uncertain. CDR3 length: 12 amino acids. Trimming took off 5 bases at V and 6 bases at J, with 11 bases between the two ends. Looked up from germline, CDR1 is SGHAT and CDR2 is FQNNGV. The CDR3 nucleotides are TGTGCCAGCAGCCCCTGGACCGGCGAGCAGTACTTC. Amino acid sequence: CASSPWTGEQYF.

V is TRBV27 and J is TRBJ2-7; 7 bases are shared with TRBD1. Per the germline V gene, CDR1 is MNHEY and CDR2 is SMNVEV (reference sequence). V shed 6 bases and J 6 bases; nucleotides not matched to a gene: 11. The CDR3 is 14 residues long. The CDR3 coding sequence is TGTGCCAGCAGCTATCGACAGGGTGTGGGCGAGCAGTACTTC. This sequence encodes CASSYRQGVGEQYF.

The CDR3 spells CASSDQGFYEQYF. In nucleotides, the CDR3 is TGTGCCAGCAGTGACCAGGGATTTTACGAGCAGTACTTC. The chain recombines TRBV28 with TRBJ2-7; possible D gene TRBD1, 5 bases. V lost 5 bases and J 4 bases, leaving 12 bases between the germline ends. Germline V gene lookup returns CDR1 MDHEN and CDR2 SYDVKM. This CDR3 comprises 13 residues. The full variable domain, in which reference TRBV28 and TRBJ2-7 provide the parts outside the CDR3, is DVKVTQSSRYLVKRTGEKVFLECVQDMDHENMFWYRQDPGLGLRLIYFSYDVKMKEKGDIPEGYSVSREKKERFSLILESASTNQTSMYLCASSDQGFYEQYFGPGTRLTVT.

J is TRBJ2-1 and V is TRBV5-1; TRBD2 matches at 9 bases. The length of the CDR3 is 15 residues. Germline V gene data show CDR1 as SGHRS and CDR2 as YFSETQ. V lost 0 bases and J lost 7; bases outside the gene matches: 5. The CDR3 DNA reads TGCGCCAGCAGCTTGGGGCGGGAGGGCGGTAATGAGCAGTTCTTC. Translating it yields CASSLGREGGNEQFF.

The count of this clone is one. Other DNA variants within this sample encode the same CDR3. The chain employs TRBV5-1 and TRBJ2-7, with 12 nucleotides matching TRBD1. Germline V gene lookup returns CDR1 SGHRS and CDR2 YFSETQ. V lost 0 bases, J lost 0 bases, and 1 base stayed unmatched. The length of the CDR3 is 16 residues. This CDR3 reads CASSLGDRGLSYEQYF. In nucleotides, the CDR3 is TGCGCCAGCAGCTTGGGGGACAGGGGGCTCTCCTACGAGCAGTACTTC.

This rearrangement joins TRBV6-5 to TRBJ1-1; a possible D gene is TRBD1 (6 bases). The V end was cut by 6 bases, the J end by 5 bases, with 13 bases between. CDR3 size: 13 residues. Looked up from germline, CDR1 is MNHEY and CDR2 is SVGAGI. Here the CDR3 DNA reads TGTGCCAGCAGGACAGGTGTTGGGACTGAAGCTTTCTTT. It codes for CASRTGVGTEAFF.

In the case of this clone: Since no conserved phenylalanine or tryptophan closes the CDR3, a read error is the likely cause. V is TRBV4-2 and J is TRBJ2-7, with TRBD2 matching over 8 bases. The trim removed 0 bases at V and 3 bases at J, leaving 7 bases unmatched. The CDR3 is 16 amino acids. Germline assignment: CDR1 LGHNA and CDR2 YNFKEQ. CDR3 DNA sequence: TGTGCCAGCAGCCAAGATTGGGGCGGGAGGAGCTACGAGCAGTACTCC. It specifies CASSQDWGGRSYEQYS.